The 25 T cell receptor beta chains listed next were all sequenced from one sample in a study of blood T cell repertoires in COVID-19. Sequencing used immunoSEQ multiplex PCR; TCRdb keeps in-frame clones, though not all of them. The table has some 42,000 clones, more than 75% seen once. The sample taken for sequencing was peripheral blood. The receptors were gathered from a woman aged 70-85 years in a cohort sampled during active COVID-19.

V is TRBV5-5 and J is TRBJ2-7; 8 bases align to TRBD1. This CDR3 is built from 16 residues. From germline, CDR1 is SGHKS and CDR2 YYEKEE (reference sequence). V lost 0 bases, J lost 3 bases, and 8 bases stayed unmatched. CDR3 DNA sequence: TGTGCCAGCAGCTTGGTCCCGGACAGGGCAGTCTACGAGCAGTACTTC. Its protein product is CASSLVPDRAVYEQYF. The full variable domain, in which reference TRBV5-5 and TRBJ2-7 provide the parts outside the CDR3, is DAGVTQSPTHLIKTRGQQVTLRCSPISGHKSVSWYQQVLGQGPQFIFQYYEKEERGRGNFPDRFSARQFPNYSSELNVNALLLGDSALYLCASSLVPDRAVYEQYFGPGTRLTVT.

The rearrangement joins TRBV2 to TRBJ2-7; no firm D call. Trimming pared 8 bases from V and 7 bases from J, leaving 15 bases between. The CDR3 contains 12 residues. Germline V lookup: CDR1 SNHLY, CDR2 FYNNEI. The CDR3: CASSPLRWEQYF. Here the CDR3 DNA reads TGTGCCAGCTCCCCACTCCGGTGGGAGCAGTACTTC.

V is TRBV10-1 and J is TRBJ1-3; 8 bases match TRBD1. The CDR3 contains 15 residues. After removal of 0 bases from V and 3 bases from J, the junction contained 1 base not matched to a gene. Germline V gene sequence: CDR1 WNHNN, CDR2 SYGVQD (reference sequence). CDR3 coding DNA: TGCGCCAGCAGTGAGTCGGGACAGGATGGAAACACCATATATTTT. It translates to CASSESGQDGNTIYF.

J is TRBJ2-7 and V is TRBV5-1; 9 nucleotides align to TRBD1. The CDR3 is 13 amino acids. The V and J ends lost 2 bases and 6 bases, in that order; junction bases with no gene match: 3. Germline CDR1 SGHRS, CDR2 YFSETQ. Here the CDR3 reads CASSFVTGGEQYF. DNA for the CDR3: TGCGCCAGCAGCTTTGTGACAGGGGGCGAGCAGTACTTC.

The J gene is TRBJ1-2, the V gene TRBV7-2; no clear D. CDR3 length equals 13 residues. The V end lost 5 bases, the J end lost 3 bases, and 10 bases lay between the germline ends. CDR1 and CDR2 (germline): SGHTA, FQGNSA. The CDR3 sequence is CASSPYGDYGYTF. Written as DNA, the CDR3 is TGTGCCAGCAGCCCATACGGGGACTATGGCTACACCTTC.

J is TRBJ1-3 and V is TRBV2, with D unclear. CDR1 and CDR2 (germline): SNHLY, FYNNEI. This CDR3 is 14 amino acids long. Between the trimmed V and J ends, which lost 3 bases and 2 bases, there was a span of 8 bases. The CDR3 nucleotides are TGTGCCAGCAGTGACACGGGAGCTGGAAACACCATATATTTT. It specifies CASSDTGAGNTIYF.

Many counts were recorded for this clone. The chain joins TRBV15 to TRBJ2-7; the match to TRBD1 covers 10 bases. Germline CDR1 reads LNHNV; CDR2 reads YYDKDF (reference sequence). CDR3 size: 15 residues. After removal of 5 bases from V and 3 bases from J, the junction contained 7 bases not matched to a gene. DNA of the CDR3: TGTGCCACCAGCGCTGACAGGGGGCCCGACTACGAGCAGTACTTC. Amino acids: CATSADRGPDYEQYF.

The CDR3: CASSGTGQGGNEQFF. The CDR3 region has the DNA TGCGCCAGCAGCGGGACGGGACAGGGAGGGAATGAGCAGTTCTTC. The chain couples TRBV5-1 to TRBJ2-1; 9 nucleotides line up with TRBD1. In germline, CDR1 is SGHRS, CDR2 YFSETQ. The CDR3 extends over 15 amino acids. V lost 4 bases to trimming and J lost 7 bases; unmatched junction nucleotides: 9.

V usage is TRBV12-3 or TRBV12-4 and J usage is TRBJ1-5; the D gene is possibly TRBD1 (5 bases). The CDR3 extends over 13 amino acids. V dropped 1 base and J dropped 7 bases, with 8 bases sitting between them. CDR3 DNA: TGTGCCAGCAGTTTAGGAAGGGGCCAGCCCCAGCATTTT. As protein: CASSLGRGQPQHF.

The J gene is TRBJ2-7, the V gene TRBV2; tentatively, D is TRBD2 (6 bases). Trimming took 1 base from V and 4 from J, leaving 11 bases between them. The CDR3 covers 14 residues. Germline V CDR1 and CDR2: SNHLY, FYNNEI. This chain's CDR3 is CASSEGLDLYEQYF. CDR3 sequence (DNA): TGTGCCAGCAGTGAAGGACTAGACCTGTACGAGCAGTACTTC.

Turning to this clone: Mismatch with germline at one junction end may stem from a read error. This rearrangement joins TRBV28 to TRBJ2-7; TRBD2 agrees at 13 bases. CDR3 length: 15 amino acids. CDR1 and CDR2 (germline): MDHEN, SYDVKM. The CDR3 DNA follows: TGTGCCAGCAGCTCCCTCGGGACTAGCGGGATAGGAGGGAACTTC. It codes for CASSSLGTSGIGGNF.

The chain has TRBV7-2 and TRBJ2-1; the match to TRBD2 covers 10 bases. The CDR3 is made up of 15 amino acids. V shed 4 bases, J shed 5 bases, and the junction held 5 bases outside the gene matches. Germline CDR1 SGHTA, CDR2 FQGNSA. The DNA for the CDR3 is TGTGCCAGCAGCTCGCCGACTAGCGGGCACAATGAGCAGTTCTTC. Protein: CASSSPTSGHNEQFF.

J is TRBJ1-2 and V is TRBV4-3; D remains ambiguous. In germline, CDR1 is LGHNA, CDR2 YSLEER. This CDR3 region has 15 residues. V lost 2 bases and J 7 bases, leaving 17 bases between the germline ends. The DNA of the CDR3 is TGCGCCAGCAGCCAACTTGTAGGCGGCTCGGGTGGCTACACCTTC. Its translation is CASSQLVGGSGGYTF.

The J gene is TRBJ2-1, the V gene TRBV3-1 (or the pseudogene TRBV3-2), with unresolved D. V lost 0 bases, J lost 9 bases, and 9 bases lay in between. Germline V lookup: CDR1 LGHDT, CDR2 YNNKEL (reference sequence). This CDR3 contains 13 residues. This CDR3 is CASSQDPSREQFF. DNA for the CDR3: TGTGCCAGCAGCCAAGATCCAAGCCGTGAGCAGTTCTTC.

CDR3 loop: CAISESAGAEAFF. CDR3 nucleotides: TGTGCCATCAGTGAGTCGGCGGGGGCGGAAGCTTTCTTT. V gene TRBV10-3 combines with J gene TRBJ1-1, with D perhaps TRBD1 (6 bases). Trimming left V 0 bases short and J 8 bases short, with 10 bases between. Germline V gene data show CDR1 as ENHRY and CDR2 as SYGVKD. The CDR3 loop spans 13 amino acids.

This sequence joins TRBV10-3 and TRBJ1-1; TRBD1 might be the D (6 bases). The CDR3 runs to 13 residues. V lost 0 bases to trimming and J lost 11 bases, with 13 bases between them. CDR1 is ENHRY, CDR2 SYGVKD, per germline. Here the CDR3 DNA reads TGTGCCATCAGTGAGTCTACAGGGACAAAGGCTTTCTTT. Its protein is CAISESTGTKAFF.

This clone has more than one count but fewer than ten. J is TRBJ1-4 and V is TRBV19; possibly TRBD1 for D (6 bases). The CDR3 covers 15 residues. Germline V CDR1 and CDR2: LNHDA, SQIVND (reference sequence). V lost 9 bases and J lost 3, with 17 bases in between. The CDR3 region has the DNA TGTGCCAGCAGACAAGGACAGACCCCTAATGAAAAACTGTTTTTT. Encoded protein: CASRQGQTPNEKLFF.

V is TRBV2 and J is TRBJ2-3; D is possibly TRBD1 (6 bases). This CDR3 spans 15 amino acids. Trimming took off 7 bases at V and 2 bases at J, with 16 bases between the two ends. CDR1 and CDR2 from the germline V gene are SNHLY and FYNNEI. CDR3 sequence: CASMSWGPLTDTQYF. The CDR3 DNA reads TGTGCCAGCATGTCGTGGGGGCCACTCACAGATACGCAGTATTTT. Full variable domain (missing parts from reference TRBV2 and TRBJ2-3): EPEVTQTPSHQVTQMGQEVILRCVPISNHLYFYWYRQILGQKVEFLVSFYNNEISEKSEIFDDQFSVERPDGSNFTLKIRSTKLEDSAMYFCASMSWGPLTDTQYFGPGTRLTVL.

The genes are TRBV29-1 and TRBJ2-1; 8 nucleotides match TRBD1. The CDR3 totals 11 residues. CDR1 is SQVTM and CDR2 is ANQGSEA in the germline V gene. Losses at the gene ends were 7 bases for V and 12 bases for J; bases not matched to a gene: 8. The CDR3 region has the DNA TGCAGCGCTGGACAGGGAGTAGGGCAGTTCTTC. Translating it yields CSAGQGVGQFF.

This chain links TRBV29-1 with TRBJ1-4; unclear D gene. The CDR3 sequence is 11 residues long. Trimming removed 6 bases from V and 8 bases from J, with 10 bases in between. Per germline, CDR1 SQVTM and CDR2 ANQGSEA. The CDR3 sequence is CSVGLEEKLFF. The CDR3 coding sequence is TGCAGCGTCGGACTGGAGGAAAAACTGTTTTTT. Using reference TRBV29-1 and TRBJ1-4 for the parts outside the CDR3, the full variable domain is SAVISQKPSRDICQRGTSLTIQCQVDSQVTMMFWYRQQPGQSLTLIATANQGSEATYESGFVIDKFPISRPNLTFSTLTVSNMSPEDSSIYLCSVGLEEKLFFGSGTQLSVL.

The chain is built from TRBV6-6 and TRBJ1-5; 9 positions agree with TRBD1. This CDR3 comprises 15 residues. Per the germline V gene, CDR1 is MNHNY and CDR2 is SVGAGI (reference sequence). The ends lost 5 bases at V and 7 bases at J; junction bases unmatched: 9. The chain's CDR3 is CASSRYDRGGQPQHF. DNA of the CDR3: TGTGCCAGCAGTCGGTACGACAGGGGGGGGCAGCCCCAGCATTTT.

The V gene is TRBV7-2, the J gene TRBJ1-5; D is ambiguous. The V end lost 0 bases, the J end lost 7 bases, and 10 bases lay between the germline ends. The germline gives CDR1 SGHTA, CDR2 FQGNSA. The CDR3 extends over 14 amino acids. The DNA of the CDR3 is TGTGCCAGCAGCTTAGCGGAGAACATGCAGCCCCAGCATTTT. It translates to CASSLAENMQPQHF.

The chain joins TRBV29-1 to TRBJ2-5, with D hard to call. Germline V CDR1 and CDR2: SQVTM, ANQGSEA. Trimming removed 2 bases from V and 4 bases from J, with 8 bases in between. CDR3 size: 12 residues. The CDR3 loop reads CSVETGRETQYF. CDR3 bases: TGCAGCGTTGAAACGGGTCGAGAGACCCAGTACTTC.

This CDR3 is CASSLGPSEAQETQYF. The CDR3 DNA reads TGCGCCAGCAGCTTGGGACCTAGCGAGGCACAAGAGACCCAGTACTTC. The chain joins TRBV5-1 to TRBJ2-5, with a possible D match to TRBD2 (6 bases). Trimming shortened V by 0 bases and J by 2 bases, and 14 bases separated the two germline ends. Germline loops: CDR1 SGHRS, CDR2 YFSETQ. The CDR3 is made up of 16 amino acids.

The chain employs TRBV19 and TRBJ2-3; D gene unclear. The CDR3 covers 15 residues. Trimming cost V 5 bases and J 1 base, with 13 bases left between them. CDR1 is LNHDA and CDR2 is SQIVND in the germline V gene (reference sequence). Here the CDR3 DNA reads TGTGCCAGTAGTTTAATAGCCGTTGGCACAGATACGCAGTATTTT. This gives the protein CASSLIAVGTDTQYF.